What follows are 26 T cell receptor beta chains derived from one specimen sequenced in a study of T cell repertoires in cytomegalovirus infection. MiXCR was run by TCRdb on the reads, yielding one entry per CDR3 protein. The table records fewer than 550,000 distinct CDR3 sequences, around 32% of them present only once. Sequencing was performed on PBMCs. These receptors originate from a human donor in good health (CMV status not recorded). Some clones in this sample may be carry-over from other donors' samples.

The rearrangement links TRBV2 to TRBJ1-5, with 7 bases matching TRBD1. The CDR3 spans 14 residues. The germline V gene encodes CDR1 SNHLY and CDR2 FYNNEI. The trim removed 9 bases at V and 0 bases at J, leaving 5 bases unmatched. CDR3 protein: CARSGTVSNQPQHF. As DNA, the CDR3 is TGTGCCAGGTCAGGGACAGTTAGCAATCAGCCCCAGCATTTT. Looking up the rest from reference TRBV2 and TRBJ1-5 gives the full variable domain: EPEVTQTPSHQVTQMGQEVILRCVPISNHLYFYWYRQILGQKVEFLVSFYNNEISEKSEIFDDQFSVERPDGSNFTLKIRSTKLEDSAMYFCARSGTVSNQPQHFGDGTRLSIL.

The J gene is TRBJ1-2, the V gene TRBV20-1; possible D gene TRBD1, 6 bases. This CDR3 has 14 amino acids. Germline V gene data show CDR1 as DFQATT and CDR2 as SNEGSKA (reference sequence). V dropped 1 base and J dropped 0 bases, with 9 bases sitting between them. The CDR3 nucleotides read TGCAGTGCTAGAGTAGGGACACCTAACTATGGCTACACCTTC. This sequence encodes CSARVGTPNYGYTF.

This clonotype was seen many times. The rearrangement joins TRBV10-3 to TRBJ2-5; D may be TRBD2 (6 bases). This CDR3 spans 16 amino acids. The germline V gene has CDR1 ENHRY and CDR2 SYGVKD. Trimming pared 2 bases from V and 8 bases from J, leaving 21 bases between. This chain's CDR3 is CAISEKFGAPGGTQYF. The CDR3 DNA is TGTGCCATCAGTGAGAAATTTGGGGCCCCCGGGGGAACCCAGTACTTC.

V usage is TRBV19 and J usage is TRBJ1-6, with 8 positions matching TRBD1. CDR3 length equals 14 residues. Germline trimming cut 9 bases from V and 6 bases from J; bases unmatched to any gene: 7. Germline-derived CDR1 and CDR2 are LNHDA and SQIVND (reference sequence). CDR3 in amino acids: CASKDRVINSPLHF. The CDR3 DNA is TGTGCCAGCAAGGACAGGGTGATTAATTCACCCCTCCACTTT. Full variable domain (missing parts from reference TRBV19 and TRBJ1-6): DGGITQSPKYLFRKEGQNVTLSCEQNLNHDAMYWYRQDPGQGLRLIYYSQIVNDFQKGDIAEGYSVSREKKESFPLTVTSAQKNPTAFYLCASKDRVINSPLHFGNGTRLTVT.

J is TRBJ2-5 and V is TRBV18; D remains ambiguous. CDR3 size: 12 residues. Trimming stripped 8 bases from V and 5 bases from J, with 12 bases between. Germline lookup yields CDR1 KGHSH and CDR2 LQKENI. DNA of the CDR3: TGTGCCAGCGCACTCATCCGGGAGACCCAGTACTTC. It yields the protein CASALIRETQYF.

V and J are TRBV5-6 and TRBJ2-5, with 7 bases lining up with TRBD2. The CDR3 runs 13 residues. Germline CDR1 and CDR2: SGHDT and YYEEEE. Losses at the gene ends were 1 base for V and 4 bases for J; bases not matched to a gene: 1. As DNA, the CDR3 is TGTGCCAGCAGCTTGTGGACTAGAGAGACCCAGTACTTC. Translating gives CASSLWTRETQYF.

This chain joins TRBV20-1 and TRBJ2-1, with D possibly called TRBD1 or TRBD2 (6 bases each). Germline V gives CDR1 DFQATT, CDR2 SNEGSKA (reference sequence). Trimming removed 7 bases from V and 0 bases from J, with 13 bases in between. This CDR3 is built from 14 residues. CDR3 in DNA: TGCAGTGGCCAAGGGGGGAGCTCCTACAATGAGCAGTTCTTC. It specifies CSGQGGSSYNEQFF.

V and J are TRBV15 and TRBJ2-7, with 12 bases matching TRBD1. CDR1 and CDR2 from the germline V gene are LNHNV and YYDKDF (reference sequence). V gave up 3 bases and J gave up 3 bases; unmatched junction bases: 3. CDR3 length: 15 amino acids. DNA for the CDR3: TGTGCCACCAGCAGCGGGGACAGGGGGCTCTACGAGCAGTACTTC. Protein product: CATSSGDRGLYEQYF.

The rearrangement links TRBV28 to TRBJ1-1; D is undetermined. V gave up 3 bases and J gave up 8 bases, with 13 bases separating them. The CDR3 loop spans 13 amino acids. Germline-derived CDR1 and CDR2 are MDHEN and SYDVKM. The DNA of the CDR3 is TGTGCCAGCAGTTTGCCCTCAGGATTAGAAGCTTTCTTT. Protein: CASSLPSGLEAFF. The whole variable domain, remainder taken from reference TRBV28 and TRBJ1-1, is DVKVTQSSRYLVKRTGEKVFLECVQDMDHENMFWYRQDPGLGLRLIYFSYDVKMKEKGDIPEGYSVSREKKERFSLILESASTNQTSMYLCASSLPSGLEAFFGQGTRLTVV.

In this sample, this clonotype turned up a few times. The rearrangement links TRBV4-2 to TRBJ2-6; D not resolved. The CDR3 has 15 amino acids. The V end was cut by 1 base, the J end by 1 base, with 5 bases between. Germline V gene sequence: CDR1 LGHNA, CDR2 YNFKEQ. The CDR3 reads CASSQGPSGANVLTF. Here the CDR3 DNA reads TGTGCCAGCAGCCAAGGTCCTTCTGGGGCCAACGTCCTGACTTTC.

This clonotype was seen at least ten times. The chain employs TRBV7-2 and TRBJ2-6; D is perhaps TRBD1 (6 bases). CDR3 length: 17 amino acids. Germline V lookup: CDR1 SGHTA, CDR2 FQGNSA. The germline V and J ends were trimmed by 1 base and 1 base, with 11 bases remaining between them. The CDR3 sequence: CASSLGRGFSGANVLTF. CDR3 bases: TGTGCCAGCAGCTTAGGCAGGGGTTTTTCTGGGGCCAACGTCCTGACTTTC.

This clonotype has a handful of counts. The chain joins TRBV7-8 to TRBJ2-7; TRBD2 might be the D (6 bases). CDR3 size: 15 residues. In germline, CDR1 is SGHVS, CDR2 FQNEAQ. V dropped 0 bases and J dropped 2 bases, with 11 bases sitting between them. The CDR3 here is CASSLADSGPYEQYF. Written as DNA, the CDR3 is TGTGCCAGCAGCTTAGCGGATAGCGGTCCCTACGAGCAGTACTTC.

This chain joins TRBV11-2 and TRBJ1-4; D gene ambiguous. Looked up from germline, CDR1 is SGHAT and CDR2 is FQNNGV. This CDR3 is built from 18 residues. The V gene lost 4 bases and the J gene lost 0 bases, with 18 bases spanning the gap. The CDR3 is CASSYPTQSRATNEKLFF. CDR3 sequence (DNA): TGTGCCAGCAGCTATCCGACCCAATCGAGGGCAACTAATGAAAAACTGTTTTTT.

This clonotype was seen ten or more times. This chain links TRBV7-8 with TRBJ1-2, with 11 bases fitting TRBD1. With 10 bases clipped from V and 7 bases from J, the junction kept 11 bases outside the gene matches. The CDR3 is 14 residues long. Germline V CDR1 and CDR2: SGHVS, FQNEAQ. The CDR3 region is CATDRTGGGIGYTF. As DNA, the CDR3 is TGTGCCACGGACCGGACAGGGGGCGGAATTGGCTACACCTTC. Filled out from reference TRBV7-8 and TRBJ1-2, the complete variable domain reads GAGVSQSPRYKVAKRGQDVALRCDPISGHVSLFWYQQALGQGPEFLTYFQNEAQLDKSGLPSDRFFAERPEGSVSTLKIQRTQQEDSAVYLCATDRTGGGIGYTFGSGTRLTVV.

This chain connects TRBV6-5 to TRBJ2-2; 8 positions agree with TRBD1. V lost 4 bases to trimming and J lost 5 bases; unmatched junction nucleotides: 9. The CDR3 runs 16 residues. CDR1 is MNHEY, CDR2 SVGAGI, per germline. The CDR3 DNA reads TGTGCCAGCAGTTCCCCGACAGGGGTTGGTACCGGGGAGCTGTTTTTT. Encoded protein: CASSSPTGVGTGELFF.

Points on this clonotype: A read error may be the cause here, since a much bigger clone is one base away. Here the CDR3 omits its conserved ending phenylalanine or tryptophan, so a read error is the likely source. The rearrangement joins TRBV7-2 to TRBJ2-1; D is perhaps TRBD1 or TRBD2 (7 bases each). This CDR3 is 16 amino acids long. Germline V CDR1 and CDR2: SGHTA, FQGNSA. CDR3 DNA sequence: TGTGCCAGCAGGGGGGGGACAGCCATATCCTTCAATGAGCAGTTCTTA. Protein: CASRGGTAISFNEQFL.

A few counts support this clonotype. This chain connects TRBV28 to TRBJ2-7, with D unclear. CDR1 is MDHEN, CDR2 SYDVKM, per germline. The CDR3 sequence is 12 residues long. Between the trimmed V and J ends, which lost 3 bases and 3 bases, there was a span of 6 bases. The CDR3 bases are TGTGCCAGCAGTTTTGCGTACTACGAGCAGTACTTC. The encoded protein is CASSFAYYEQYF.

The V gene is TRBV6-5, the J gene TRBJ1-6, with 7 positions matching TRBD1. In germline, CDR1 is MNHEY, CDR2 SVGAGI. Trimming cost V 2 bases and J 8 bases; bases outside gene matches: 6. The CDR3 covers 15 residues. CDR3 sequence: CASSYKTGWHSPLHF. The DNA of the CDR3 is TGTGCCAGCAGTTACAAGACAGGGTGGCATTCACCCCTCCACTTT.

This clonotype has just a few counts. This chain connects TRBV6-6 to TRBJ1-1; 7 nucleotides agree with TRBD1. The CDR3 runs 15 residues. The V gene end was trimmed by 4 bases and the J gene end by 4 bases; junction bases not matched to a gene: 9. Germline values: CDR1 MNHNY, CDR2 SVGAGI (reference sequence). CDR3 nucleotides: TGTGCCAGCAGTTCCCAGGGGGGAGGTAGCACTGAAGCTTTCTTT. Translation gives CASSSQGGGSTEAFF.

This sequence joins TRBV29-1 and TRBJ1-2, with D unresolved. The CDR3 is 9 amino acids. The germline gives CDR1 SQVTM, CDR2 ANQGSEA. V lost 7 bases to trimming and J lost 4 bases, with 4 bases between them. CDR3 bases: TGCAGCGCTGGCTATGGCTACACCTTC. Protein product: CSAGYGYTF.

In regard to this clonotype: The conserved final phenylalanine or tryptophan is absent from the CDR3, which likely points to a read error. The rearrangement links TRBV6-8 to TRBJ2-6; D not resolved. Germline assignment: CDR1 MNHGY and CDR2 SAAAGT. The CDR3 has 15 amino acids. Trimming removed 3 bases at V and 1 base at J, with 7 bases between. CDR3 coding DNA: TGTGCCAGCAGTTATGGTGTATCTGGGGCCAACGTCCTGACTATC. Its translation is CASSYGVSGANVLTI.

The table lists this clonotype with many counts. J is TRBJ2-3 and V is TRBV24-1; D remains unclear. Germline values: CDR1 KGHDR, CDR2 SFDVKD. V lost 6 bases, J lost 0 bases, and 9 bases lay in between. This CDR3 has 14 amino acids. The CDR3 reads CATSTRFSTDTQYF. CDR3 coding DNA: TGTGCCACCAGTACCCGATTTAGCACAGATACGCAGTATTTT.

This chain connects TRBV19 to TRBJ2-5; 8 bases line up with TRBD1. Germline V lookup: CDR1 LNHDA, CDR2 SQIVND (reference sequence). The J segment lost 3 bases and the V segment lost 7 bases, leaving 7 bases of the junction unmatched. The CDR3 consists of 14 residues. CDR3 in amino acids: CASKRTGIEETQYF. As DNA, the CDR3 is TGTGCCAGTAAACGGACAGGGATCGAAGAGACCCAGTACTTC. Full variable domain (outside the CDR3, taken from reference TRBV19 and TRBJ2-5): DGGITQSPKYLFRKEGQNVTLSCEQNLNHDAMYWYRQDPGQGLRLIYYSQIVNDFQKGDIAEGYSVSREKKESFPLTVTSAQKNPTAFYLCASKRTGIEETQYFGPGTRLLVL.

About this clonotype itself: Sequence at one end of the junction differs from germline and may be a read error. The chain combines TRBV28 with TRBJ1-1; D remains ambiguous. Looked up from germline, CDR1 is MDHEN and CDR2 is SYDVKM. CDR3 length: 13 residues. The CDR3 loop is CASSLLANSEDFF. CDR3 DNA sequence: TGTGCCAGCAGTTTACTAGCGAATAGTGAAGATTTCTTT.

This clonotype was observed at least ten times. The V call is TRBV7-8, the J call TRBJ1-6; tentative D call: TRBD1 (5 bases). V lost 5 bases to trimming and J lost 5 bases, with 19 bases between them. Germline assignment: CDR1 SGHVS and CDR2 FQNEAQ. CDR3 length: 17 residues. The CDR3 nucleotides are TGTGCCAGCAGCGGCCGGGCCTGGGACCGTCATAATTCACCCCTCCACTTT. Encoded protein: CASSGRAWDRHNSPLHF.

The J gene is TRBJ2-3, the V gene TRBV7-3; the D gene is possibly TRBD2 (6 bases). There are 16 residues in the CDR3. Germline CDR1 reads SGHTA; CDR2 reads FQGTGA. V was pared by 5 bases and J by 2 bases, with 17 bases between. The DNA for the CDR3 is TGTGCCAGCAGCCCCACGCCCGGGAGTTACACAGATACGCAGTATTTT. Its translation: CASSPTPGSYTDTQYF.